The present T cell receptor beta chain was sequenced within a study of shared clonotypes between healthy human individuals. Study-wide points: Despite large depth, rarefaction showed incomplete sorted-subset sequencing.

Method: immunoSEQ multiplex PCR; TCRdb's copy keeps in-frame clones and lacks some. The data hold roughly 2.2 million clones, with 85% to 95% observed a single time. To note about this clone: Its antigen is not known.

Trimming stripped 3 bases from V and 0 bases from J, with 23 bases between. CDR1 and CDR2 from the germline V gene are SGDLS and YYNGEE. The CDR3 consists of 19 residues. This TCR derives from a man aged 18 to 35 in good health. Some clones in this sample may be carry-over from other donors' samples. V and J are TRBV9 and TRBJ2-3; tentatively, D is TRBD2 (5 bases). The source material was naive CD4+ T cells from PBMCs. Subset indicated: CD45RA+ positively selected. For the CDR3, the DNA is TGTGCCAGCAGCGCCAGGACGACTAAATTTGGCGGTAGCACAGATACGCAGTATTTT. Its protein product is CASSARTTKFGGSTDTQYF.